The rows below give T cell receptor beta chains drawn from one sample of a study of Ad26.COV2.S vaccination and SARS-CoV-2 variants. Only in-frame clones appear in the TCRdb table, and some are missing; sequencing was by immunoSEQ multiplex PCR. The table lists a few hundred thousand clones, 90% of them singletons. The input for sequencing was peripheral blood, taken in a trial of Ad26.COV2.S vaccine versus placebo. Receptors originate from a person aged 18-60 years who received the Ad26.COV2.S COVID-19 vaccine or a placebo. CDR3s include the opening cysteine and the closing phenylalanine or tryptophan. A D gene is named only where the DNA matches it firmly.

V gene: TRBV20-1
D gene: TRBD2
J gene: TRBJ2-7
CDR3 protein: CSASLAGAHEQYF
CDR3 DNA: TGCAGTGCTAGTCTAGCGGGAGCCCACGAGCAGTACTTC

V gene: TRBV29-1
D gene: NA
J gene: TRBJ2-7
CDR3 protein: CSVVESYEQYF
CDR3 DNA: TGCAGCGTTGTTGAGTCCTACGAGCAGTACTTC

V gene: TRBV5-1
D gene: TRBD2
J gene: TRBJ2-1
CDR3 protein: CASTLSGRTSSYNEQFF
CDR3 DNA: TGCGCCAGCACCCTGAGCGGGAGGACCAGCTCCTACAATGAGCAGTTCTTC

V gene: TRBV5-5
D gene: NA
J gene: TRBJ2-5
CDR3 protein: CASSPEGEWWETQYF
CDR3 DNA: TGTGCCAGCAGCCCAGAGGGAGAGTGGTGGGAGACCCAGTACTTC

V gene: TRBV4-1
D gene: TRBD2
J gene: TRBJ2-1
CDR3 protein: CASSQGTREGGEQFF
CDR3 DNA: TGCGCCAGCAGCCAAGGAACCCGGGAGGGCGGGGAGCAGTTCTTC

V gene: TRBV30
D gene: TRBD2
J gene: TRBJ2-1
CDR3 protein: CAWRKSGNLNEQFF
CDR3 DNA: TGTGCCTGGAGGAAGAGCGGGAACCTCAATGAGCAGTTCTTC

V gene: TRBV5-5
D gene: NA
J gene: TRBJ2-2
CDR3 protein: CASSPSEGYETGGELFF
CDR3 DNA: TGTGCCAGCAGCCCCAGTGAGGGCTATGAAACCGGGGGGGAGCTGTTTTTT

V gene: TRBV18
D gene: NA
J gene: TRBJ1-2
CDR3 protein: CASSPEGLSFYGYTF
CDR3 DNA: TGTGCCAGCTCACCAGAGGGGTTATCGTTCTATGGCTACACCTTC

V gene: TRBV5-1
D gene: TRBD2
J gene: TRBJ2-1
CDR3 protein: CASSWRVGAGDQDNEQFF
CDR3 DNA: TGCGCCAGCAGCTGGCGGGTTGGTGCGGGGGACCAGGACAATGAGCAGTTCTTC

V gene: TRBV2
D gene: NA
J gene: TRBJ2-7
CDR3 protein: CASRPTYSSYEQYF
CDR3 DNA: TGTGCCAGCAGGCCCACCTACTCGTCTTACGAGCAGTACTTC

V gene: TRBV7-2
D gene: NA
J gene: TRBJ1-2
CDR3 protein: CASSLVGTGNRMGYGYTF
CDR3 DNA: TGTGCCAGCAGCTTAGTAGGTACAGGCAACCGGATGGGCTATGGCTACACCTTC

V gene: TRBV5-1
D gene: NA
J gene: TRBJ1-2
CDR3 protein: CASSLWPGNYGYTF
CDR3 DNA: TGCGCCAGCAGCTTATGGCCAGGAAACTATGGCTACACCTTC

V gene: TRBV6-5
D gene: NA
J gene: TRBJ2-5
CDR3 protein: CASSYDSWRAEETQYF
CDR3 DNA: TGTGCCAGCAGTTACGATAGTTGGCGGGCCGAAGAGACCCAGTACTTC

V gene: TRBV6-5
D gene: TRBD1
J gene: TRBJ1-1
CDR3 protein: CASSSSGTGGPEAFF
CDR3 DNA: TGTGCCAGCAGTTCCTCCGGGACAGGAGGTCCTGAAGCTTTCTTT

V gene: TRBV10-3
D gene: NA
J gene: TRBJ2-6
CDR3 protein: CAISESGSAISGANVLTF
CDR3 DNA: TGTGCCATCAGTGAGTCGGGTTCGGCCATCTCTGGGGCCAACGTCCTGACTTTC

V gene: TRBV28
D gene: NA
J gene: TRBJ2-7
CDR3 protein: CASSQWGYEQYF
CDR3 DNA: TGTGCCAGCAGTCAATGGGGTTACGAGCAGTACTTC

V gene: TRBV27
D gene: NA
J gene: TRBJ1-5
CDR3 protein: CASSLSASSNQPQHF
CDR3 DNA: TGTGCCAGCAGTTTGTCGGCGTCGAGCAATCAGCCCCAGCATTTT